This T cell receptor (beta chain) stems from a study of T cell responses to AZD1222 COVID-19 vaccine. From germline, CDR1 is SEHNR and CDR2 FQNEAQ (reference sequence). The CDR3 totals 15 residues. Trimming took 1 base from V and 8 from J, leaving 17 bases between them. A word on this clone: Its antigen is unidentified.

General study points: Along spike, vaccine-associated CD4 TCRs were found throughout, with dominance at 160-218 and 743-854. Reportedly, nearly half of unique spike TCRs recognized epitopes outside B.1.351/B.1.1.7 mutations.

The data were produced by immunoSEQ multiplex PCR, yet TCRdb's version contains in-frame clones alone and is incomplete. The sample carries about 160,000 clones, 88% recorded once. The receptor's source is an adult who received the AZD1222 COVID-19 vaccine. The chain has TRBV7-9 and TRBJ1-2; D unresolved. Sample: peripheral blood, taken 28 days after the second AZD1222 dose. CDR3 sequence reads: CASSLVPNNLGGYTF. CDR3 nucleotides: TGTGCCAGCAGCTTAGTGCCCAACAACTTGGGAGGCTACACCTTC.